This T cell receptor beta chain was captured in a study of T-cell memory formation after mild COVID-19. General study results and limits: Specificity for SARS-CoV-2 was not confirmed among the second-wave clones peaking on day 37. There were some responding clones in pre-infection memory, which suggested that cross-reactive memory had joined. Shrinking CD4+ clones were chiefly CM and EM; CD8+ ones were chiefly EMRA. CD4/CD8 balance held among clones contracting day 15 to 85, and later expanders leaned CD4+.

TCRdb recomputed calls from the 5' RACE reads with MiXCR, one row per CDR3 protein. The table lists 450,000 to 650,000 distinct CDR3 sequences, 20% to 25% of them singletons. This clonotype was seen a few times. Its antigen is not known. The TCR comes from an adult woman who had mild COVID-19 (a few samples of this study predate the infection). Cell type and time point are not known. Sample: PBMCs or a T cell subset sorted from them (not recorded which).

The CDR3 region is CASSSLPGQGSFLRGYTF. CDR3 in DNA: TGTGCCAGCAGCTCCCTACCGGGACAGGGATCTTTCCTCCGTGGCTACACCTTC. V is TRBV7-9 and J is TRBJ1-2; 9 bases are a match to TRBD1. Unmatched junction bases numbered 19, after V lost 4 bases and J lost 7 bases. The germline CDR1 and CDR2 sequences are SEHNR and FQNEAQ (reference sequence). The CDR3 spans 18 residues.